These 27 T cell receptor beta chains originate from one sample sequenced in a study of T cells in Graves' hyperthyroidism and ophthalmopathy. There were TCR beta CDR3 regions amplified from RNA transcripts. First-round RT-PCR of the TCR CDR3 relied on the HTBI primer set. TCRdb processed the multiplex PCR reads anew with MiXCR; each CDR3 protein has one entry. The data hold about 290,000 distinct CDR3 sequences, with roughly 15% observed a single time. Sequenced input: blood. The receptors stem from a man aged 30 to 39 with Graves' hyperthyroidism.

The chain links TRBV13 to TRBJ2-7; D might be TRBD1 (6 bases). Germline V gene data show CDR1 as PRHDT and CDR2 as FYEKMQ (reference sequence). The CDR3 runs to 17 residues. The germline V and J ends were trimmed by 3 bases and 2 bases, with 20 bases remaining between them. CDR3 loop: CASSFSEAGHRAYEQYF. Here the CDR3 DNA reads TGTGCCAGCAGCTTCTCGGAGGCTGGTCACAGGGCCTACGAGCAGTACTTC.

This clonotype came up a few times. The gene calls are TRBV5-5 and TRBJ2-6, with D perhaps matching TRBD1 (5 bases). Germline CDR1 is SGHKS and CDR2 is YYEKEE (reference sequence). The V gene lost 5 bases and the J gene lost 0 bases, with 12 bases spanning the gap. The CDR3 length is 16 residues. DNA for the CDR3: TGTGCCAGCAGTGCCAGGGCCTCCTCTGGGGCCAACGTCCTGACTTTC. Its translation is CASSARASSGANVLTF.

This clonotype came up many times. The rearrangement links TRBV12-3 or TRBV12-4 to TRBJ2-7; no clear D gene. The length of the CDR3 is 13 residues. V dropped 4 bases and J dropped 5 bases, with 12 bases sitting between them. CDR3 residues: CASSSRSYNEQYF. CDR3 bases: TGTGCCAGCAGTTCCCGCAGTTACAACGAGCAGTACTTC.

This clonotype was counted at least ten times. V usage is TRBV7-8 and J usage is TRBJ1-5, with D tentatively TRBD1 (5 bases). The CDR3 sequence is 16 residues long. V was cut by 1 base and J by 1 base, with 11 bases left in between. Germline V gives CDR1 SGHVS, CDR2 FQNEAQ. CDR3 DNA sequence: TGTGCCAGCAGCTTAGGGTTCAGGGAGAGCAATCAGCCCCAGCATTTT. Protein product: CASSLGFRESNQPQHF.

The V gene is TRBV2, the J gene TRBJ1-2; maybe TRBD1 (5 bases). This CDR3 comprises 14 residues. From germline, CDR1 is SNHLY and CDR2 FYNNEI. V lost 3 bases and J 10 bases, leaving 18 bases between the germline ends. CDR3 loop: CASSDYPGGDDYTF. The CDR3 nucleotides are TGTGCCAGCAGTGACTACCCGGGGGGTGACGACTACACCTTC.

This clonotype occurred many times. The chain employs TRBV18 and TRBJ1-6; D perhaps matches TRBD1 (5 bases). The CDR3 length is 14 residues. The V end was cut by 3 bases, the J end by 9 bases, with 12 bases between. Germline CDR1 is KGHSH and CDR2 is LQKENI. The CDR3, as DNA: TGTGCCAGCTCACCGGCCCGCAGGGTTTCACCCCTCCACTTT. Protein: CASSPARRVSPLHF.

This clonotype was counted between two and nine times. The chain links TRBV6-1 to TRBJ2-2; no firm D call. Trimming took off 6 bases at V and 6 bases at J, with 17 bases between the two ends. Germline lookup yields CDR1 MNHNS and CDR2 SASEGT. The CDR3 has 15 residues. The CDR3 DNA reads TGTGCCAGCAGCCCCACCCCGACACCCCCCGGGGAGCTGTTTTTT. Its protein is CASSPTPTPPGELFF.

This clonotype has just a few counts. This chain connects TRBV20-1 to TRBJ2-7, with TRBD2 identical over 10 bases. The CDR3 runs to 16 residues. Trimming cost V 3 bases and J 6 bases; bases outside gene matches: 14. Per the germline V gene, CDR1 is DFQATT and CDR2 is SNEGSKA (reference sequence). The CDR3 DNA reads as TGCAGTGCTAGTGATCTAGCGGGAGATCGTATAAGCGAGCAGTACTTC. Amino acids: CSASDLAGDRISEQYF.

This clonotype was counted ten times or more. This chain connects TRBV7-8 to TRBJ2-3; TRBD2 matches 7 bases. The trim removed 5 bases at V and 4 bases at J, leaving 9 bases unmatched. CDR3 length: 15 residues. Germline CDR1 SGHVS, CDR2 FQNEAQ. The DNA of the CDR3 is TGTGCCAGCAGCATAAGCGGGACGGCCGCAGATACGCAGTATTTT. It yields the protein CASSISGTAADTQYF.

This clonotype was seen repeatedly, ten times or more. The V call is TRBV3-1, the J call TRBJ2-3; D unresolved. V lost 0 bases and J 3 bases, leaving 13 bases between the germline ends. Germline CDR1 is LGHDT and CDR2 is YNNKEL (reference sequence). This CDR3 spans 16 amino acids. CDR3: CASSQDLTDRTDTQYF. Here the CDR3 DNA reads TGTGCCAGCAGCCAAGATTTGACTGATCGGACAGATACGCAGTATTTT.

This clonotype showed up many times. The chain is built from TRBV5-1 and TRBJ2-3, with 10 nucleotides matching TRBD2. The CDR3 totals 15 residues. Germline assignment: CDR1 SGHRS and CDR2 YFSETQ. Losses at the gene ends were 1 base for V and 3 bases for J; bases not matched to a gene: 2. The CDR3 DNA is TGCGCCAGCAGCTTGAAGACTAGCGGGACAGATACGCAGTATTTT. It yields the protein CASSLKTSGTDTQYF. Based on the CDR3 plus reference TRBV5-1 and TRBJ2-3, the full variable domain is KAGVTQTPRYLIKTRGQQVTLSCSPISGHRSVSWYQQTPGQGLQFLFEYFSETQRNKGNFPGRFSGRQFSNSRSEMNVSTLELGDSALYLCASSLKTSGTDTQYFGPGTRLTVL.

This sequence joins TRBV4-1 and TRBJ2-1; a weak D match, TRBD2 (6 bases). The CDR3 is made up of 19 amino acids. CDR1 and CDR2 from the germline V gene are MGHRA and YSYEKL. V was pared by 0 bases and J by 0 bases, with 18 bases between. The CDR3 region has the DNA TGCGCCAGCAGCCAAGATCCCCCTCAGCGGGTAAGCTCCTACAATGAGCAGTTCTTC. This encodes CASSQDPPQRVSSYNEQFF.

Remarks on this clonotype: Since a much larger clone is just one base distant, this may be a read error. The conserved phenylalanine or tryptophan is not found at the CDR3 terminus, so this likely reflects a read error. This chain joins TRBV2 and TRBJ2-1; no clear D gene. This CDR3 region has 15 residues. V gave up 3 bases and J gave up 2 bases, with 11 bases separating them. The germline gives CDR1 SNHLY, CDR2 FYNNEI. The CDR3 spells CASSDVPWTYNEQFL. The CDR3 region has the DNA TGTGCCAGCAGTGACGTCCCGTGGACCTACAATGAGCAGTTCCTC.

This sequence joins TRBV7-3 and TRBJ2-1, with 7 bases lining up with TRBD2. Unmatched junction bases numbered 6, after V lost 3 bases and J lost 4 bases. Per germline, CDR1 SGHTA and CDR2 FQGTGA. The length of the CDR3 is 15 residues. This chain's CDR3 is CASSLMSGAYNEQFF. CDR3 sequence (DNA): TGTGCCAGCAGCTTGATGAGCGGGGCTTACAATGAGCAGTTCTTC.

V and J are TRBV5-6 and TRBJ2-2; TRBD1 matches at 7 bases. The CDR3 loop spans 13 amino acids. V was clipped by 0 bases and J by 14 bases; unmatched bases: 7. CDR1 is SGHDT and CDR2 is YYEEEE in the germline V gene. For the CDR3, the DNA is TGTGCCAGCAGCTTGGACAGGGGCATGGGACTGTTTTTT. It translates to CASSLDRGMGLFF.

This clonotype occurred many times. The J gene is TRBJ2-1, the V gene TRBV24-1; 11 bases match TRBD2. V shed 4 bases and J 3 bases; nucleotides not matched to a gene: 4. From germline, CDR1 is KGHDR and CDR2 SFDVKD. The CDR3 has 16 residues. The CDR3 is CATSDPLAGDYNEQFF. DNA for the CDR3: TGTGCCACCAGTGACCCACTAGCGGGAGACTACAATGAGCAGTTCTTC.

In regard to this clonotype: A much larger clone differs from this one at a single base, so this may be a read error. V and J are TRBV7-2 and TRBJ1-5, with D maybe TRBD1 (5 bases). Germline CDR1 SGHTA, CDR2 FQGNSA. Trimming stripped 11 bases from V and 3 bases from J, with 17 bases between. The CDR3 is made up of 14 amino acids. The CDR3 sequence: CAGSPDRFNQPQHF. CDR3 DNA sequence: TGTGCCGGCTCACCTGACAGATTCAATCAGCCCCAGCATTTT.

This chain connects TRBV9 to TRBJ1-2; D is uncertain. V lost 0 bases and J 10 bases, leaving 10 bases between the germline ends. The CDR3 has 12 residues. CDR1 is SGDLS and CDR2 is YYNGEE in the germline V gene. For the CDR3, the DNA is TGTGCCAGCAGCGTAGTTGGGGAGCCCTACACCTTC. It encodes CASSVVGEPYTF.

This clonotype was recorded at least ten times. The chain combines TRBV20-1 with TRBJ2-1; D remains unclear. V lost 7 bases to trimming and J lost 6 bases, with 13 bases between them. The CDR3 consists of 12 residues. The germline CDR1 and CDR2 sequences are DFQATT and SNEGSKA (reference sequence). CDR3 amino acids: CSGTAPLNEQFF. CDR3 DNA: TGCAGTGGAACAGCACCGCTCAATGAGCAGTTCTTC.

This clonotype was picked up a small number of times. V and J are TRBV7-8 and TRBJ2-7; 7 bases align to TRBD1. Germline values: CDR1 SGHVS, CDR2 FQNEAQ. V was clipped by 1 base and J by 1 base; unmatched bases: 4. The CDR3 runs to 15 residues. The CDR3 region is CASSLEGQMSYEQYF. The DNA for the CDR3 is TGTGCCAGCAGCTTAGAGGGACAGATGTCCTACGAGCAGTACTTC.

This clonotype was detected many times. The V and J genes are TRBV7-6 and TRBJ2-7; 7 bases match TRBD1. Per the germline V gene, CDR1 is SGHVS and CDR2 is FNYEAQ. This CDR3 is 13 amino acids long. J was trimmed by 4 bases and V by 5 bases; bases with no gene match: 5. The CDR3 here is CASSQGQLYEQYF. CDR3 bases: TGTGCCAGCAGCCAGGGACAGCTTTACGAGCAGTACTTC. The variable domain in full, with the rest retrieved from reference TRBV7-6 and TRBJ2-7, is GAGVSQSPRYKVTKRGQDVALRCDPISGHVSLYWYRQALGQGPEFLTYFNYEAQQDKSGLPNDRFSAERPEGSISTLTIQRTEQRDSAMYRCASSQGQLYEQYFGPGTRLTVT.

This clonotype was detected a few times. V and J are TRBV29-1 and TRBJ2-5; D ambiguous. The germline gives CDR1 SQVTM, CDR2 ANQGSEA. V lost 2 bases, J lost 5 bases, and 3 bases lay in between. The CDR3 sequence is 10 residues long. The CDR3 loop reads CSVEWETQYF. In DNA, the CDR3 is TGCAGCGTTGAATGGGAGACCCAGTACTTC.

This clonotype was observed a handful of times. The chain combines TRBV6-1 with TRBJ1-3; D is possibly TRBD1 (5 bases). The CDR3 runs 13 residues. Germline assignment: CDR1 MNHNS and CDR2 SASEGT. Trimming removed 6 bases from V and 4 bases from J, with 10 bases in between. This chain's CDR3 is CASSTTVGNTIYF. CDR3 DNA sequence: TGTGCCAGCAGCACGACAGTCGGAAACACCATATATTTT.

This clonotype occurred a few times. This chain joins TRBV12-3 or TRBV12-4 and TRBJ2-1; 9 bases are shared with TRBD2. V lost 4 bases to trimming and J lost 5 bases; unmatched junction nucleotides: 9. CDR3 length equals 16 residues. CDR3 in DNA: TGTGCCAGCAGTTCCCTGCTAGCGGGAATAAACAATGAGCAGTTCTTC. Its translation: CASSSLLAGINNEQFF.

This rearrangement joins TRBV7-9 to TRBJ2-5, with D perhaps matching TRBD2 (5 bases). CDR1 and CDR2 (germline): SEHNR, FQNEAQ (reference sequence). The CDR3 loop spans 16 amino acids. Trimming pared 4 bases from V and 4 bases from J, leaving 19 bases between. The CDR3 DNA reads as TGTGCCAGCAGCTCTAGCTTCATTGAAGGAATAGAGACCCAGTACTTC. The encoded protein is CASSSSFIEGIETQYF.

This clonotype was recorded at least ten times. The chain carries TRBV20-1 and TRBJ2-1; D is possibly TRBD1 or TRBD2 (6 bases each). Trimming took 7 bases from V and 0 from J, leaving 19 bases between them. The CDR3 totals 16 residues. In germline, CDR1 is DFQATT, CDR2 SNEGSKA (reference sequence). The CDR3 protein is CSVKRGAGSSYNEQFF. CDR3 bases: TGCAGTGTCAAGAGGGGGGCAGGGAGCTCCTACAATGAGCAGTTCTTC.

CDR3 residues: CASSLRGMDGQYF. CDR3 nucleotides: TGTGCCAGCAGCCTAAGGGGTATGGATGGTCAGTACTTC. The chain joins TRBV3-1 to TRBJ2-4, with a tentative D call TRBD1 (5 bases). Looked up from germline, CDR1 is LGHDT and CDR2 is YNNKEL (reference sequence). V lost 4 bases, J lost 12 bases, and 16 bases lay in between. CDR3 length: 13 residues.